These 30 T cell receptor beta chains were sequenced from one sample in a study of naive and memory T cell subsets. Reverse transcription of blood and skin TCR RNA was primed at alpha and beta constant regions. One entry per CDR3 protein, called by TCRdb with MiXCR from the 5' RACE reads. The repertoire has 20,000 to 25,000 distinct CDR3 sequences, roughly 4% of them found once; the top ten carry approximately 7.8%. Whole-blood samples were 2.5 to 3 ml of peripheral blood from healthy adult volunteers. The origin of the receptors is a male donor in good health.

This clonotype was observed many times. J is TRBJ2-7 and V is TRBV20-1; D might be TRBD2 (5 bases). Per the germline V gene, CDR1 is DFQATT and CDR2 is SNEGSKA (reference sequence). V dropped 0 bases and J dropped 2 bases, with 17 bases sitting between them. The CDR3 loop spans 16 amino acids. The CDR3 spells CSARDHRDDGTYEQYF. The CDR3 bases are TGCAGTGCTAGAGATCACCGCGACGACGGGACCTACGAGCAGTACTTC.

This clonotype has ten or more counts. This chain connects TRBV18 to TRBJ2-2; the D gene could be TRBD1 or TRBD2 (5 bases each). V shed 8 bases and J shed 0 bases, with 16 bases lying between them. CDR3 size: 16 residues. Germline assignment: CDR1 KGHSH and CDR2 LQKENI. This CDR3 is CASAHPGGPNTGELFF. The CDR3 nucleotides are TGTGCCAGCGCACACCCTGGGGGTCCGAACACCGGGGAGCTGTTTTTT.

Sample share makes this clonotype medium-sized. The V gene is TRBV20-1, the J gene TRBJ1-5; D gene ambiguous. Per the germline V gene, CDR1 is DFQATT and CDR2 is SNEGSKA (reference sequence). The CDR3 totals 15 residues. Trimming pared 6 bases from V and 0 bases from J, leaving 15 bases between. Written as DNA, the CDR3 is TGCAGTGCGGCCCGCGATACGGATAGCAATCAGCCCCAGCATTTT. Translating it yields CSAARDTDSNQPQHF.

In this sample, this clonotype turned up many times. V and J are TRBV20-1 and TRBJ1-1; D remains ambiguous. Trimming took off 3 bases at V and 2 bases at J, with 7 bases between the two ends. Germline CDR1 DFQATT, CDR2 SNEGSKA (reference sequence). The CDR3 runs 12 residues. CDR3 bases: TGCAGTGCTAGGACACATAACACTGAAGCTTTCTTT. It codes for CSARTHNTEAFF.

This clonotype has at least ten counts. The V call is TRBV7-9, the J call TRBJ2-1; perhaps TRBD2 as D (7 bases). CDR1 and CDR2 from the germline V gene are SEHNR and FQNEAQ (reference sequence). V shed 7 bases and J shed 4 bases, with 14 bases lying between them. This CDR3 contains 14 residues. The CDR3 region has the DNA TGTGCCAGCACCTTGGGGGGGCTTTACAATGAGCAGTTCTTC. Translating it yields CASTLGGLYNEQFF.

The sample holds many counts of this clonotype. This rearrangement joins TRBV14 to TRBJ2-1; TRBD2 agrees at 12 bases. Germline V CDR1 and CDR2: SGHDN, FVKESK. This CDR3 is built from 24 residues. V lost 4 bases, J lost 0 bases, and 25 bases stayed unmatched. Here the CDR3 DNA reads TGTGCCAGCAGCCCTCATCCGGGGGGCCCAGGACTAGCGGGACGCAAAGCCTCCTACAATGAGCAGTTCTTC. It specifies CASSPHPGGPGLAGRKASYNEQFF.

This clonotype was seen many times. CDR3 loop: CASISREGPTGELFF. Written as DNA, the CDR3 is TGTGCCAGCATCAGCCGGGAGGGCCCCACCGGGGAGCTGTTTTTT. V usage is TRBV12-3 or TRBV12-4 and J usage is TRBJ2-2, with 8 bases that match TRBD2. CDR3 length: 15 amino acids. Trimming removed 7 bases from V and 4 bases from J; junction bases left unmatched: 8.

This clonotype was seen at least ten times. The V and J genes are TRBV6-2 or TRBV6-3 and TRBJ2-7; 7 nucleotides line up with TRBD2. Germline V gives CDR1 MNHEY, CDR2 SVGEGT. J lost 1 base, V lost 6 bases, and 3 bases had no gene match. The CDR3 contains 13 residues. DNA for the CDR3: TGTGCCAGCAGGGGTAGCGGGTCCTACGAGCAGTACTTC. As protein: CASRGSGSYEQYF.

The chain carries TRBV29-1 and TRBJ2-1; TRBD1 matches at 7 bases. The V gene end was trimmed by 0 bases and the J gene end by 4 bases; junction bases not matched to a gene: 9. The CDR3 covers 16 residues. In germline, CDR1 is SQVTM, CDR2 ANQGSEA. As DNA, the CDR3 is TGCAGCGTTGAAGATTGGTCCGGGACAGAGTACAATGAGCAGTTCTTC. Amino acid sequence: CSVEDWSGTEYNEQFF.

This clonotype came up many times. The gene calls are TRBV18 and TRBJ1-2; 8 bases match TRBD1. V shed 5 bases and J 0 bases; nucleotides not matched to a gene: 2. Germline CDR1 KGHSH, CDR2 LQKENI. The CDR3 covers 14 residues. CDR3 DNA: TGTGCCAGCTCATCGACAGGGGCTAACTATGGCTACACCTTC. It yields the protein CASSSTGANYGYTF.

This clonotype showed up many times. J is TRBJ1-1 and V is TRBV6-1; D is ambiguous. CDR3 length equals 14 residues. Germline V gene data show CDR1 as MNHNS and CDR2 as SASEGT. The V gene lost 7 bases and the J gene lost 7 bases, with 19 bases spanning the gap. As DNA, the CDR3 is TGTGCCAGCAAGGGCTGGGCCAAGGCGCTTGAAGCTTTCTTT. It translates to CASKGWAKALEAFF.

This clonotype is medium-sized (0.01 to 0.1%). The chain employs TRBV20-1 and TRBJ1-6; the match to TRBD1 covers 8 bases. V lost 2 bases, J lost 10 bases, and 4 bases stayed unmatched. The germline V gene encodes CDR1 DFQATT and CDR2 SNEGSKA (reference sequence). The CDR3 is 13 amino acids. The CDR3, as DNA: TGCAGTGCTAGAAGGCCAGGGGGCTCACCCCTCCACTTT. As protein: CSARRPGGSPLHF.

In its sample, this clonotype was seen many times. The chain is built from TRBV18 and TRBJ2-2; TRBD2 agrees at 9 bases. Germline V lookup: CDR1 KGHSH, CDR2 LQKENI. The ends lost 2 bases at V and 5 bases at J; junction bases unmatched: 15. The length of the CDR3 is 19 residues. CDR3 amino acids: CASSPVTSGPRTNTGELFF. The CDR3 DNA reads TGTGCCAGCTCACCAGTGACTAGCGGCCCGCGTACTAATACCGGGGAGCTGTTTTTT.

The sample holds many counts of this clonotype. V is TRBV6-6 and J is TRBJ1-3, with D hard to call. CDR3 length equals 15 residues. Trimming left V 4 bases short and J 0 bases short, with 10 bases between. The germline CDR1 and CDR2 sequences are MNHNY and SVGAGI (reference sequence). The CDR3 sequence: CASSSGLLSGNTIYF. Here the CDR3 DNA reads TGTGCCAGCAGTTCCGGCCTGCTCTCTGGAAACACCATATATTTT.

The table lists this clonotype with many counts. This chain joins TRBV29-1 and TRBJ2-3; perhaps TRBD2 as D (6 bases). Germline CDR1 SQVTM, CDR2 ANQGSEA. The CDR3 length is 16 residues. Trimming left V 3 bases short and J 3 bases short, with 19 bases between. The CDR3: CSVERRRERGTDTQYF. Here the CDR3 DNA reads TGCAGCGTTGAGAGGCGGCGGGAAAGGGGAACAGATACGCAGTATTTT.

In its sample, this clonotype was seen many times. This rearrangement joins TRBV6-1 to TRBJ1-1, with D possibly TRBD1 on 5 matching bases. Germline V gene sequence: CDR1 MNHNS, CDR2 SASEGT. CDR3 length: 16 amino acids. V lost 4 bases to trimming and J lost 0 bases, with 15 bases between them. The CDR3 is CASSAPPGRLNTEAFF. The CDR3 coding sequence is TGTGCCAGCAGTGCCCCCCCGGGACGGTTGAACACTGAAGCTTTCTTT.

The table lists this clonotype with many counts. The chain's CDR3 is CASSSGSRVRGEQYF. DNA for the CDR3: TGTGCCAGCAGTTCAGGGTCCCGGGTAAGGGGCGAGCAGTACTTC. The chain joins TRBV28 to TRBJ2-7; D might be TRBD1 (5 bases). Germline V gene data show CDR1 as MDHEN and CDR2 as SYDVKM. Trimming took off 4 bases at V and 6 bases at J, with 19 bases between the two ends. The CDR3 totals 15 residues.

This clonotype was counted at least ten times. This chain links TRBV29-1 with TRBJ1-5, with TRBD1 matching over 7 bases. Germline CDR1 reads SQVTM; CDR2 reads ANQGSEA. The V and J ends lost 6 bases and 1 base, in that order; junction bases with no gene match: 3. CDR3 length equals 13 residues. In nucleotides, the CDR3 is TGCAGCGTGAAGACAGGGAGCAATCAGCCCCAGCATTTT. It yields the protein CSVKTGSNQPQHF.

This clonotype was observed many times. This chain uses TRBV4-1 with TRBJ2-5, with 10 bases matching TRBD2. The V segment lost 1 base and the J segment 4 bases; nucleotides outside the gene matches: 6. Germline V CDR1 and CDR2: MGHRA, YSYEKL. The CDR3 length is 16 residues. CDR3 residues: CASSQVVAGGSETQYF. The CDR3 nucleotides are TGCGCCAGCAGCCAAGTCGTAGCGGGAGGTTCAGAGACCCAGTACTTC.

This clonotype was observed many times. The rearrangement joins TRBV28 to TRBJ2-1; 9 positions match TRBD2. Germline trimming cut 6 bases from V and 7 bases from J; bases unmatched to any gene: 7. The CDR3 has 14 amino acids. Germline CDR1 MDHEN, CDR2 SYDVKM. The CDR3 sequence is CASRNSGSSNEQFF. CDR3 nucleotide sequence: TGTGCCAGCAGGAATAGCGGGAGTTCGAATGAGCAGTTCTTC.

In its sample, this clonotype ranks as medium-sized. This chain uses TRBV10-3 with TRBJ1-6; TRBD1 matches 7 bases. The V gene end was trimmed by 6 bases and the J gene end by 8 bases; junction bases not matched to a gene: 7. Germline V gene lookup returns CDR1 ENHRY and CDR2 SYGVKD. The CDR3 extends over 14 amino acids. CDR3 region: CAISPRDSDSPLHF. In DNA, the CDR3 is TGTGCCATCAGCCCCCGGGACAGTGATTCACCCCTCCACTTT.

The sample holds many counts of this clonotype. The rearrangement joins TRBV12-3 or TRBV12-4 to TRBJ2-1; 14 bases align to TRBD2. V trimming: 5 bases; J trimming: 6 bases; junction bases outside the gene matches: 9. This CDR3 has 17 residues. The CDR3, as DNA: TGTGCCAGCAGTCCCGGGACTAGCGGGAGTATCTCCAATGAGCAGTTCTTC. Protein sequence: CASSPGTSGSISNEQFF.

This clonotype was seen at least ten times. The CDR3 bases are TGCAGCCTTTTAGGGTTAGCGAGAAGCACAGATACGCAGTATTTT. This translates into CSLLGLARSTDTQYF. V and J are TRBV29-1 and TRBJ2-3; D is possibly TRBD2 (5 bases). Germline V gives CDR1 SQVTM, CDR2 ANQGSEA. V gave up 8 bases and J gave up 0 bases, with 18 bases separating them. The CDR3 sequence is 15 residues long.

This clonotype was counted at least ten times. This rearrangement joins TRBV19 to TRBJ2-1; no firm D call. V was trimmed by 1 base and J by 4 bases, leaving 11 bases between them. The CDR3 spans 15 residues. The germline CDR1 and CDR2 sequences are LNHDA and SQIVND (reference sequence). The CDR3 region has the DNA TGTGCCAGTAGTATAGCTAGTGGAACGTACAATGAGCAGTTCTTC. This encodes CASSIASGTYNEQFF.

In this sample, this clonotype turned up many times. The genes are TRBV6-4 and TRBJ2-2, with D maybe TRBD2 (5 bases). Trimming cost V 3 bases and J 5 bases, with 7 bases left between them. Germline V gives CDR1 MRHNA, CDR2 SNTAGT. This CDR3 comprises 13 residues. Here the CDR3 DNA reads TGTGCCAGCAGTGAGTGGGAGACCGGGGAGCTGTTTTTT. Protein: CASSEWETGELFF.

Points on this clonotype: This may stem from a read error, because a much larger clone lies one nucleotide away. The V gene is TRBV15, the J gene TRBJ1-2, with D hard to call. With 1 base removed from V and 5 bases from J, the gap between germline ends came to 11 bases. The CDR3 consists of 14 residues. Germline V gives CDR1 LNHNV, CDR2 YYDKDF (reference sequence). The CDR3: CATSRVGGGYGYTF. The CDR3 bases are TGTGCCACCAGCAGAGTGGGAGGAGGGTATGGCTACACCTTC.

Ten or more counts support this clonotype. V is TRBV11-2 and J is TRBJ2-3; unclear D gene. V was pared by 0 bases and J by 10 bases, with 14 bases between. This CDR3 is 14 amino acids long. Germline V lookup: CDR1 SGHAT, CDR2 FQNNGV. The CDR3 here is CASSLEGPGFAQYF. CDR3 coding DNA: TGTGCCAGCAGCTTAGAAGGGCCCGGGTTCGCGCAGTATTTT.

The table lists this clonotype with many counts. V usage is TRBV7-9 and J usage is TRBJ1-2, with 7 bases matching TRBD1. The junction had 5 bases not matched to a gene; V was cut back by 5 bases and J by 8 bases. CDR1 and CDR2 from the germline V gene are SEHNR and FQNEAQ (reference sequence). This CDR3 spans 12 amino acids. CDR3 region: CASSTGEVGYTF. CDR3 nucleotides: TGTGCCAGCAGCACAGGGGAGGTCGGCTACACCTTC.

In its sample, this clonotype was seen many times. V gene TRBV29-1 combines with J gene TRBJ2-5, with D perhaps matching TRBD1 or TRBD2 (5 bases each). V lost 4 bases to trimming and J lost 3 bases, with 6 bases between them. Germline CDR1 is SQVTM and CDR2 is ANQGSEA. CDR3 length: 11 amino acids. The DNA for the CDR3 is TGCAGCGTTGGAGGGGAAGAGACCCAGTACTTC. This encodes CSVGGEETQYF.

This clonotype was found many times. The chain is built from TRBV24-1 and TRBJ1-1; D may be TRBD1 (5 bases). The CDR3 sequence is 15 residues long. CDR1 KGHDR and CDR2 SFDVKD come from the germline V gene. Trimming left V 3 bases short and J 1 base short, with 11 bases between. The CDR3 spells CATSDGRGRNTEAFF. In DNA form, the CDR3 reads TGTGCCACCAGTGATGGTAGGGGTAGGAACACTGAAGCTTTCTTT.